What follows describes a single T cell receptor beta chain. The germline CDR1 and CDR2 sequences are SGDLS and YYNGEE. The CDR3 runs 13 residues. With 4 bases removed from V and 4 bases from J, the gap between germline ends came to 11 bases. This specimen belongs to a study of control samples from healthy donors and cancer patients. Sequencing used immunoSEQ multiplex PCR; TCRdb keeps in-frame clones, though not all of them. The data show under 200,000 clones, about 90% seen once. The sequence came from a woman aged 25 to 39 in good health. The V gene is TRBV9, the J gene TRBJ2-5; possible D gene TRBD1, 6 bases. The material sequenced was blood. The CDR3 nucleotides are TGTGCCAGCAGCTCTAGGACAGCAGAGACCCAGTACTTC. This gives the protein CASSSRTAETQYF. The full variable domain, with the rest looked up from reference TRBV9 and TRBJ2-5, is DSGVTQTPKHLITATGQRVTLRCSPRSGDLSVYWYQQSLDQGLQFLIQYYNGEERAKGNILERFSAQQFPDLHSELNLSSLELGDSALYFCASSSRTAETQYFGPGTRLLVL.